The 17 T cell receptor beta chains presented below share a single source sample, sequenced in a study of technical replicates of blood from a few donors. TCRdb's table, derived via immunoSEQ multiplex PCR, lists solely in-frame clones and lacks some. The table lists some 85,000 clones, 90% to 97% of them singletons. Specimen: T cells isolated from PBMCs. These receptors came from a human donor in good health.

The rearrangement joins TRBV14 to TRBJ2-2; D is perhaps TRBD1 (5 bases). V gave up 3 bases and J gave up 5 bases, with 10 bases separating them. CDR3 length equals 14 residues. The germline V gene has CDR1 SGHDN and CDR2 FVKESK. CDR3 in DNA: TGTGCCAGCAGCCACCCGGACATTACCGGGGAGCTGTTTTTT. Protein sequence: CASSHPDITGELFF.

CDR3 nucleotides: TGTGCCAGCAGTTTAGGGTCCAGACTCACTGAAGCTTTCTTT. As protein: CASSLGSRLTEAFF. The chain is built from TRBV27 and TRBJ1-1; D gene ambiguous. The V and J ends lost 2 bases and 4 bases respectively, with 11 bases between them. The CDR3 loop spans 14 amino acids. The germline gives CDR1 MNHEY, CDR2 SMNVEV (reference sequence).

This chain uses TRBV11-2 with TRBJ1-4; D call uncertain. Trimming took off 2 bases at V and 4 bases at J, with 11 bases between the two ends. CDR3 length equals 15 residues. From germline, CDR1 is SGHAT and CDR2 FQNNGV. CDR3: CASSLSEANNEKLFF. The CDR3 DNA reads as TGTGCCAGCAGCTTATCTGAGGCCAATAATGAAAAACTGTTTTTT.

V and J are TRBV27 and TRBJ2-1; 8 bases agree with TRBD2. Germline CDR1 and CDR2: MNHEY and SMNVEV (reference sequence). The CDR3 is made up of 16 amino acids. Losses at the gene ends were 0 bases for V and 7 bases for J; bases not matched to a gene: 8. The CDR3 coding sequence is TGTGCCAGCAGTTTATCATCGAGTGGACTAGCTAATGAGCAGTTCTTC. Translation: CASSLSSSGLANEQFF.

This chain links TRBV7-3 with TRBJ2-1; TRBD2 matches 11 bases. V shed 5 bases and J 6 bases; nucleotides not matched to a gene: 9. The CDR3 runs 16 residues. Per the germline V gene, CDR1 is SGHTA and CDR2 is FQGTGA. The DNA of the CDR3 is TGTGCCAGCAGCCCCTACCTAGCGGGAGGTCTCAATGAGCAGTTCTTC. Its translation is CASSPYLAGGLNEQFF. The complete variable domain, with remaining parts taken from reference TRBV7-3 and TRBJ2-1, reads GAGVSQTPSNKVTEKGKYVELRCDPISGHTALYWYRQSLGQGPEFLIYFQGTGAADDSGLPNDRFFAVRPEGSVSTLKIQRTERGDSAVYLCASSPYLAGGLNEQFFGPGTRLTVL.

The V and J genes are TRBV11-3 and TRBJ2-1; 8 nucleotides align to TRBD2. J lost 9 bases, V lost 2 bases, and 18 bases had no gene match. CDR1 is SGHNT, CDR2 YENEEA, per germline. The length of the CDR3 is 18 residues. CDR3 DNA: TGTGCCAGCAGCTTATATCCCTCCCCACGAGCGGGAGCTGCTGAGCAGTTCTTC. It yields the protein CASSLYPSPRAGAAEQFF.

The chain combines TRBV30 with TRBJ2-1, with D tentatively TRBD2 (5 bases). There are 14 residues in the CDR3. The V and J ends lost 2 bases and 5 bases respectively, with 13 bases between them. Germline V lookup: CDR1 GTSNPN, CDR2 SVGIG (reference sequence). The CDR3 reads CAWSPLGLNNEQFF. The CDR3 bases are TGTGCCTGGAGTCCACTAGGACTGAACAATGAGCAGTTCTTC.

The gene calls are TRBV6-5 and TRBJ2-7, with 7 nucleotides matching TRBD2. The germline V gene encodes CDR1 MNHEY and CDR2 SVGAGI. The ends lost 0 bases at V and 2 bases at J; junction bases unmatched: 7. This CDR3 contains 16 residues. CDR3 bases: TGTGCCAGCAGTTACTCGGTAGGGAGGGTTACCTACGAGCAGTACTTC. Its protein is CASSYSVGRVTYEQYF.

The gene calls are TRBV19 and TRBJ2-5, with D hard to call. The CDR3 has 12 residues. Trimming cost V 5 bases and J 2 bases, with 6 bases left between them. CDR1 is LNHDA and CDR2 is SQIVND in the germline V gene (reference sequence). CDR3 protein: CASSPHQETQYF. The CDR3, as DNA: TGTGCCAGTAGTCCCCATCAAGAGACCCAGTACTTC.

V is TRBV2 and J is TRBJ1-6, with TRBD1 identical over 7 bases. Unmatched junction bases numbered 9, after V lost 5 bases and J lost 5 bases. The CDR3 extends over 16 amino acids. Germline CDR1 SNHLY, CDR2 FYNNEI. DNA for the CDR3: TGTGCCAGCAGTAAGATTAAGACAGGGAATAATTCACCCCTCCACTTT. It encodes CASSKIKTGNNSPLHF.

The chain recombines TRBV6-5 with TRBJ2-5, with 9 bases lining up with TRBD2. The CDR3 runs to 14 residues. J gave up 5 bases and V 2 bases, and 3 bases lay outside the gene matches. Germline V gene data show CDR1 as MNHEY and CDR2 as SVGAGI. The CDR3 region is CASSYTSGSETQYF. The CDR3 nucleotides are TGTGCCAGCAGTTACACTAGCGGGTCGGAGACCCAGTACTTC.

The genes are TRBV28 and TRBJ2-1, with 9 bases lining up with TRBD2. J gave up 7 bases and V 6 bases, and 7 bases lay outside the gene matches. The CDR3 is 14 residues long. Germline V gene lookup returns CDR1 MDHEN and CDR2 SYDVKM. CDR3 in DNA: TGTGCCAGCAGAGCGGGGGGAGGAAGGAATGAGCAGTTCTTC. Residues: CASRAGGGRNEQFF.

The V and J genes are TRBV28 and TRBJ2-2; TRBD1 agrees at 12 bases. The CDR3 loop spans 15 amino acids. Germline values: CDR1 MDHEN, CDR2 SYDVKM. V dropped 6 bases and J dropped 8; count of bases not matched to a gene: 7. This CDR3 reads CASRTGTGGEGELFF. The CDR3 DNA reads as TGTGCCAGCAGAACCGGGACAGGGGGCGAAGGGGAGCTGTTTTTT.

This chain joins TRBV7-6 and TRBJ2-2; no clear D gene. Germline assignment: CDR1 SGHVS and CDR2 FNYEAQ. Trimming took 2 bases from V and 1 from J, leaving 11 bases between them. CDR3 length: 16 amino acids. The CDR3 loop is CASSLLVQRNTGELFF. The CDR3 DNA reads as TGTGCCAGCAGCTTATTGGTGCAGCGGAACACCGGGGAGCTGTTTTTT.

J is TRBJ2-7 and V is TRBV5-1; 8 nucleotides match TRBD1. CDR1 SGHRS and CDR2 YFSETQ come from the germline V gene. CDR3 length: 15 residues. Trimming took 4 bases from V and 2 from J; bases not matched to a gene: 8. The CDR3 region is CASSESGGPPYEQYF. CDR3 DNA: TGCGCCAGCAGCGAATCAGGGGGCCCTCCCTACGAGCAGTACTTC.

The V call is TRBV5-1, the J call TRBJ2-7; D call uncertain. This CDR3 spans 11 amino acids. The ends were cut back, 6 bases at V and 4 bases at J, with 8 bases in the middle. Germline V gives CDR1 SGHRS, CDR2 YFSETQ. The CDR3, as DNA: TGCGCCAGCACGGTCGGGTACGAGCAGTACTTC. Protein product: CASTVGYEQYF.

The chain links TRBV6-1 to TRBJ2-7; TRBD2 is a possible D gene (5 bases). The CDR3 runs to 13 residues. V lost 4 bases and J 3 bases, leaving 10 bases between the germline ends. Germline CDR1 and CDR2: MNHNS and SASEGT. In nucleotides, the CDR3 is TGTGCCAGCAGTGTGCTAGCTAGCTACGAGCAGTACTTC. It translates to CASSVLASYEQYF.